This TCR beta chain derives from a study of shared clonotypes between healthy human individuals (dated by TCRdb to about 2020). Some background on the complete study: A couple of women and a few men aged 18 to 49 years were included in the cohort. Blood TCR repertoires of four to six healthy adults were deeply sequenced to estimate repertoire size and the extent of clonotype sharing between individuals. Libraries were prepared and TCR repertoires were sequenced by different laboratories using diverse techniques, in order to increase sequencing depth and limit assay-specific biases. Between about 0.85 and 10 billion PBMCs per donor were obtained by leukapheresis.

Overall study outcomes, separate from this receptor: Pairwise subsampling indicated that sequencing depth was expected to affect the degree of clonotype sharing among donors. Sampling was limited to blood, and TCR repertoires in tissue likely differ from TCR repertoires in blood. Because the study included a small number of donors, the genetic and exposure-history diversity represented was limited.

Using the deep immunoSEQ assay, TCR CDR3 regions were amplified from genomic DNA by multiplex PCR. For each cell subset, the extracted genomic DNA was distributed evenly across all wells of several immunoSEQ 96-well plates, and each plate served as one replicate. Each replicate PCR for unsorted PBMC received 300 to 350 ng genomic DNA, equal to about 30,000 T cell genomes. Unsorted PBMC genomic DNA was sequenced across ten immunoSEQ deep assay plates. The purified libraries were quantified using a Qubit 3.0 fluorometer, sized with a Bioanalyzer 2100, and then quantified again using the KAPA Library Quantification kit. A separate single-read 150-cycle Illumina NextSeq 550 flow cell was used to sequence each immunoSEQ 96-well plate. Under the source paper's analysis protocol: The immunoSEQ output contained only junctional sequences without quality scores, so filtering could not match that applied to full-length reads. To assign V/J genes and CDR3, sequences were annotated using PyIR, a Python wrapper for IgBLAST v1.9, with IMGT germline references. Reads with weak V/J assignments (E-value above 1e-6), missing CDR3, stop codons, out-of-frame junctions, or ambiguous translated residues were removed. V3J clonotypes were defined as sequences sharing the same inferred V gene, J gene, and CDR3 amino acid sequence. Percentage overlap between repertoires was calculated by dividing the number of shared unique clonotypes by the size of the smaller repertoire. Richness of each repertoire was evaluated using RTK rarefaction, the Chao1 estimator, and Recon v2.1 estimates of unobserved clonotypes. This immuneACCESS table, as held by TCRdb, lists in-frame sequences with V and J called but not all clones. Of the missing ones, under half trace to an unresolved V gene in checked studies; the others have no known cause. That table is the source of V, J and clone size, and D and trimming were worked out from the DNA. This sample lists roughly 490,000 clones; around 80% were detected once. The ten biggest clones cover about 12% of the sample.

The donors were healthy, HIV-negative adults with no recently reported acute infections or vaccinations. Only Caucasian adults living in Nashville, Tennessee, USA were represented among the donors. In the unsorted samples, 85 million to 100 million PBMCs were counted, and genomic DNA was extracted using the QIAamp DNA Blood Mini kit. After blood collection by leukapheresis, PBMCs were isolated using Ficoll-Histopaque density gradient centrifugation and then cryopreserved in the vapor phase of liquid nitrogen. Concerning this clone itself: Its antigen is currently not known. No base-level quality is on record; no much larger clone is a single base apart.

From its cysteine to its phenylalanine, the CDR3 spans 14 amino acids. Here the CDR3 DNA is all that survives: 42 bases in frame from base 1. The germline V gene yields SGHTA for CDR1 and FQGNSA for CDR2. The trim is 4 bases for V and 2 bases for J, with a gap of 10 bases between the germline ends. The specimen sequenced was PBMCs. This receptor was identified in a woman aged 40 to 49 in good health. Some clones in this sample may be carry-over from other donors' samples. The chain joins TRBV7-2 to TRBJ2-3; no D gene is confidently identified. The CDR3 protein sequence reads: CASSSVPLTDTQYF. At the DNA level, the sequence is TGTGCCAGCAGCTCCGTTCCCCTCACAGATACGCAGTATTTT. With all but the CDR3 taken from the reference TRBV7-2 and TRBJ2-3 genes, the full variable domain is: GAGVSQSPSNKVTEKGKDVELRCDPISGHTALYWYRQSLGQGLEFLIYFQGNSAPDKSGLPSDRFSAERTGGSVSTLTIQRTQQEDSAVYLCASSSVPLTDTQYFGPGTRLTVL.